This TCR beta chain was observed in a study of blood T cell repertoires in COVID-19. Looking at the study overall: Specimens from acute and convalescent COVID-19 originated in the United States, Italy and Spain.

V shed 6 bases and J shed 1 base, with 6 bases lying between them. This CDR3 is built from 12 residues. The repertoire was sequenced with immunoSEQ multiplex PCR; TCRdb's copy has only in-frame clones and lacks some. The sample yields about 160,000 clones, more than 75% seen once. The V call is TRBV12-3 or TRBV12-4, the J call TRBJ2-5; no clear D. The source material was peripheral blood. The receptor was derived from a man between 18 and 29 years old with acute or convalescent COVID-19. DNA of the CDR3: TGTGCCAGCAGCAGGATCCAAGAGACCCAGTACTTC. Residues: CASSRIQETQYF.